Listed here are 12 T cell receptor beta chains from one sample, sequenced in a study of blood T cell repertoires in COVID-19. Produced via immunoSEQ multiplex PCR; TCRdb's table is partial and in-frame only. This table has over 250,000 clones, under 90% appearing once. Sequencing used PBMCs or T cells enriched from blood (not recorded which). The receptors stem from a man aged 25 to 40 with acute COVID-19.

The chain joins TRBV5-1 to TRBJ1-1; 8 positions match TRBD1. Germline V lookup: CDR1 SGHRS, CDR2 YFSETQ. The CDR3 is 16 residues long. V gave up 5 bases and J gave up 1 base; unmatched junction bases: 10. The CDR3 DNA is TGCGCCAGCAGTACGGGACAGGTTACTCCGAACACTGAAGCTTTCTTT. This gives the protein CASSTGQVTPNTEAFF.

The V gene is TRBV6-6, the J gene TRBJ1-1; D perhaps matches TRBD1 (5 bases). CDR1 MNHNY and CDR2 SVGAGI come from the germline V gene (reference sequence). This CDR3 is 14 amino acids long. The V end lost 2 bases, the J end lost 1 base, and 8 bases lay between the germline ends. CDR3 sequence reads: CASSYGGQNTEAFF. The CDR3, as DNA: TGTGCCAGCAGTTACGGCGGACAGAACACTGAAGCTTTCTTT.

The CDR3 reads CASKQFRNQPQHF. In nucleotides, the CDR3 is TGTGCCAGCAAACAGTTTCGCAATCAGCCCCAGCATTTT. The chain links TRBV11-3 to TRBJ1-5; D gene ambiguous. Germline values: CDR1 SGHNT, CDR2 YENEEA. V lost 7 bases and J lost 2, with 9 bases in between. The CDR3 contains 13 residues.

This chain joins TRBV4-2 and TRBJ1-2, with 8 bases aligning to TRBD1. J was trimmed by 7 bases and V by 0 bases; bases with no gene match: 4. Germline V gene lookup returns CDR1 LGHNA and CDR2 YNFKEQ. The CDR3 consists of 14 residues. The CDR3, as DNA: TGTGCCAGCAGCCAAGATCAGGGGGCGTCTGGCTACACCTTC. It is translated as CASSQDQGASGYTF.

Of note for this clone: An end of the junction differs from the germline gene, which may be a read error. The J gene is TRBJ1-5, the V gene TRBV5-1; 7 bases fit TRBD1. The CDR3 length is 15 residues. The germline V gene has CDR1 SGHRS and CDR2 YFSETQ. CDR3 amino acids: CASSEAGGINQPQHF. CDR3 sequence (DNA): TGTGCCAGCAGCGAGGCAGGGGGTATTAATCAGCCCCAGCATTTT.

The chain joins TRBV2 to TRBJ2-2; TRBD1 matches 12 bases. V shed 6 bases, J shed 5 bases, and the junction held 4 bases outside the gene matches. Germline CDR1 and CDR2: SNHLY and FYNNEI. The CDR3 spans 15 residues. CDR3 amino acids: CASRGQGARTGELFF. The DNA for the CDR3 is TGTGCCAGCAGGGGACAGGGGGCGAGGACCGGGGAGCTGTTTTTT.

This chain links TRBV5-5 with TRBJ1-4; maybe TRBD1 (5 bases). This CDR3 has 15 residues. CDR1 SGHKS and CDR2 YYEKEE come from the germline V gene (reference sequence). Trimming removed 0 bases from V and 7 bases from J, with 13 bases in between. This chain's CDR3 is CASSLAGGEVEKLFF. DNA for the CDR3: TGTGCCAGCAGCTTGGCGGGAGGGGAGGTTGAAAAACTGTTTTTT. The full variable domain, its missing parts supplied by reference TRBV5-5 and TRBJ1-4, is DAGVTQSPTHLIKTRGQQVTLRCSPISGHKSVSWYQQVLGQGPQFIFQYYEKEERGRGNFPDRFSARQFPNYSSELNVNALLLGDSALYLCASSLAGGEVEKLFFGSGTQLSVL.

The CDR3 DNA is TGTGCCAGCAGTTTGACAGGGAGCACTGAAGCTTTCTTT. Encoded protein: CASSLTGSTEAFF. The genes are TRBV27 and TRBJ1-1, with 7 bases identical to TRBD1. Germline CDR1 reads MNHEY; CDR2 reads SMNVEV (reference sequence). CDR3 size: 13 residues. V lost 3 bases, J lost 4 bases, and 2 bases stayed unmatched.

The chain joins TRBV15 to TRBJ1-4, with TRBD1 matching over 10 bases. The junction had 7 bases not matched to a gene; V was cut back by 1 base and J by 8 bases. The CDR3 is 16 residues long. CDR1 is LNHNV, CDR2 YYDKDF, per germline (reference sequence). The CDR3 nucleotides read TGTGCCACCAGCAGAGGCGACGGGACAGGGGAAGAAAAACTGTTTTTT. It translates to CATSRGDGTGEEKLFF.

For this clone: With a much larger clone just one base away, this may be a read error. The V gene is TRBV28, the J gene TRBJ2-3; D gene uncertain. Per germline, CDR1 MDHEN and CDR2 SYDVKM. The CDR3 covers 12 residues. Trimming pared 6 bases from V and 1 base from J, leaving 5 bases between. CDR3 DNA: TGTGCCAGCAGCCGGGGCACAGATACGCAGTATTTT. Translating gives CASSRGTDTQYF.

The CDR3 spells CASSPLGTIDTGELFF. Here the CDR3 DNA reads TGTGCCAGCAGCCCTCTCGGGACTATAGACACCGGGGAGCTGTTTTTT. The J gene is TRBJ2-2, the V gene TRBV6-2 or TRBV6-3; TRBD2 matches at 7 bases. CDR1 MNHEY and CDR2 SVGEGT come from the germline V gene. CDR3 length equals 16 residues. With V trimmed by 6 bases and J by 3 bases, 10 bases remained unmatched.

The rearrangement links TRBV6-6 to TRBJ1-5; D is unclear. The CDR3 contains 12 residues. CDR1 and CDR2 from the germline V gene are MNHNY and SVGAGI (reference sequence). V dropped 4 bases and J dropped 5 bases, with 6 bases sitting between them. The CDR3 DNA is TGTGCCAGCAGTTCAGAAGATCAGCCCCAGCATTTT. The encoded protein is CASSSEDQPQHF.